This T cell receptor beta chain was sequenced during a study of blood T cell repertoires in COVID-19 (dated by TCRdb to about 2020). Looking at the study overall: The collaborator samples originated in the United States, Italy and Spain and spanned the acute and convalescent phases of COVID-19. A freely available public database, intended as a resource for researchers studying the immune response to SARS-CoV-2, is where the repertoires were released. The samples were drawn from two sources: the first 160 participants of the ongoing ImmuneRACE study, and 950 to 1,500 subjects contributed by 6 global collaborators. The prospective study material was composed of cDNA or gDNA derived from T cells, B-cell-depleted T cells, or PBMCs. Where available, HLA class I and class II types were obtained from metadata supplied by the sample provider rather than from assay-based typing. The dataset comprised deeply sampled blood TCRbeta repertoires from subjects exposed to, actively infected with, or recovered from COVID-19. Nearly every sample came with metadata listing a de-identified subject ID, COVID-19 status, age in years and sex.

On this clone itself: Its cognate antigen has yet to be identified. No base quality values were provided; no much bigger clone lies one nucleotide off.

The collaborating institutions used their own protocols to collect whole blood in K2EDTA tubes. For TCRbeta analysis, collaborators shipped samples in one of three forms: frozen whole blood, isolated PBMCs, or DNA extracted from either of those sample types. Results the study describes overall, beyond this receptor: The amount of clinical and demographic metadata varied by source and participant and was provided uncurated.

TCRbeta CDR3 regions were amplified from genomic DNA using the immunoSEQ Assay, a bias-controlled multiplex PCR. Turning to the authors' computational methods: The number of nucleated cells in each sample was estimated from the amplification of reference gene primers within the assay. Sequence reads were collapsed and filtered to measure the absolute abundance of every unique TCRbeta CDR3 rearrangement. For each sample, productive Simpson clonality was calculated as the square root of Simpson's diversity index across productive rearrangements. Sourced from immuneACCESS, this table was stored by TCRdb with only in-frame sequences that have V and J called. A share of the clones is absent; for the studies checked, an unresolved V gene accounts for under half, and the remainder has no known explanation. Clonal size and the V and J genes are those of that table, whereas D and trimming came from the DNA. The sample includes hundreds of thousands of clones, with about 87% observed a single time. The ten biggest clones cover around 3% of the sample.

The clonotype comes from a man aged 60-69 years with acute or convalescent COVID-19. The source material was peripheral blood.

CDR3 protein: CASSEDSQETQYF. At the DNA level, the sequence is TGTGCCAGCAGTGAGGACTCCCAAGAGACCCAGTACTTC. The chain couples TRBV2 to TRBJ2-5; TRBD2 is a possible D gene, resting on 5 matching bases. From the germline V gene, CDR1 is SNHLY and CDR2 is FYNNEI. A distance of 6 bases separates the germline ends of V and J, which lose 3 bases and 1 base respectively. There are 13 amino acids in the CDR3, from cysteine to phenylalanine inclusive. Left in the record is the CDR3 DNA by itself, 39 bases read in frame from the first base.